The 28 T cell receptor beta chains below were found in one sample sequenced in a study of blood T cell repertoires in COVID-19. This table comes from immunoSEQ multiplex PCR, and its TCRdb copy is limited to in-frame clones, with some not included. Of around 480,000 clones listed, roughly 90% are singletons. Sequencing used PBMCs or T cells enriched from blood (not recorded which). The origin of the receptors is a woman younger than 30 who had recovered from COVID-19.

The sample holds a few counts of this clone. The rearrangement joins TRBV11-2 to TRBJ2-1; 9 bases map to TRBD2. Germline loops: CDR1 SGHAT, CDR2 FQNNGV. This CDR3 contains 15 residues. The ends lost 1 base at V and 7 bases at J; junction bases unmatched: 5. CDR3 loop: CASSLGGGARNEQFF. DNA of the CDR3: TGTGCCAGCAGCTTAGGCGGGGGGGCCAGGAATGAGCAGTTCTTC.

This clone has only a few counts. This CDR3 is CASSLYYGQGDEQYF. In nucleotides, the CDR3 is TGTGCCAGCAGCTTATACTACGGGCAGGGGGACGAGCAGTACTTC. The genes are TRBV7-8 and TRBJ2-7, with 7 nucleotides matching TRBD1. CDR3 size: 15 residues. CDR1 is SGHVS and CDR2 is FQNEAQ in the germline V gene. V gave up 2 bases and J gave up 5 bases; unmatched junction bases: 9.

The rearrangement uses TRBV18 and TRBJ1-5; 10 nucleotides agree with TRBD1. With 6 bases clipped from V and 9 bases from J, the junction kept 11 bases outside the gene matches. Germline CDR1 KGHSH, CDR2 LQKENI. CDR3 length: 15 residues. DNA of the CDR3: TGTGCCAGCTCCCGAGGGACAGGGGAGCTCGGGCCCCAGCATTTT. Translation gives CASSRGTGELGPQHF.

The chain has TRBV10-3 and TRBJ1-6, with 8 bases matching TRBD1. Germline CDR1 and CDR2: ENHRY and SYGVKD. The CDR3 spans 17 residues. The ends lost 0 bases at V and 7 bases at J; junction bases unmatched: 8. This chain's CDR3 is CAISESSQGARNSPLHF. In DNA, the CDR3 is TGTGCCATCAGTGAGTCCAGCCAGGGGGCGCGGAATTCACCCCTCCACTTT.

The chain has TRBV25-1 and TRBJ1-1; a weak D match, TRBD1 (6 bases). The CDR3 has 11 residues. Germline CDR1 and CDR2: MGHDK and SYGVNS. V lost 2 bases and J lost 12, with 10 bases in between. The CDR3 spells CASSEGGTTFF. The CDR3 region has the DNA TGTGCCAGCAGTGAAGGGGGCACGACTTTCTTT.

This chain connects TRBV2 to TRBJ1-2; no clear D gene. CDR1 and CDR2 (germline): SNHLY, FYNNEI. V was clipped by 0 bases and J by 13 bases, with 15 bases between them. The length of the CDR3 is 13 residues. The CDR3 spells CASSEALRLEFTF. The CDR3 DNA reads as TGTGCCAGCAGTGAAGCGCTTAGGTTGGAGTTCACCTTC.

The chain combines TRBV28 with TRBJ1-2, with D possibly TRBD1 on 6 matching bases. Trimming removed 7 bases at V and 6 bases at J, with 15 bases between. The germline CDR1 and CDR2 sequences are MDHEN and SYDVKM. This CDR3 region has 13 residues. The CDR3 nucleotides read TGTGCCAGCACCTCGACAGGAGAGAATGGCTACACCTTC. Its translation is CASTSTGENGYTF.

This clone has a handful of counts. The chain couples TRBV28 to TRBJ1-1, with no clear D. The CDR3 spans 11 residues. Trimming took off 4 bases at V and 4 bases at J, with 4 bases between the two ends. The germline V gene has CDR1 MDHEN and CDR2 SYDVKM. The CDR3 sequence: CASSSRTEAFF. Written as DNA, the CDR3 is TGTGCCAGCAGTTCCCGCACTGAAGCTTTCTTT.

The gene calls are TRBV28 and TRBJ1-2; D may be TRBD1 (5 bases). The CDR3 sequence is 13 residues long. V was shortened by 6 bases and J by 8 bases, with 16 bases between the two germline ends. The germline V gene has CDR1 MDHEN and CDR2 SYDVKM. Written as DNA, the CDR3 is TGTGCCAGCAGCCCAAGGGGCGGGGTAGGCTACACCTTC. Translating it yields CASSPRGGVGYTF.

This clone was seen a few times. The V call is TRBV19, the J call TRBJ1-1, with D perhaps matching TRBD1 (5 bases). The ends were cut back, 4 bases at V and 11 bases at J, with 17 bases in the middle. The V gene's germline CDR1 is LNHDA and CDR2 SQIVND (reference sequence). The CDR3 has 13 amino acids. In DNA, the CDR3 is TGTGCCAGTAGTACCGACAGTGCCCGTGGGGCTTTCTTT. Translated, it gives CASSTDSARGAFF.

This clone was seen a few times. The chain uses TRBV18 and TRBJ1-1; 8 bases are a match to TRBD1. Germline V gene data show CDR1 as KGHSH and CDR2 as LQKENI. The length of the CDR3 is 15 residues. Trimming at V came to 6 bases and at J to 1 base, leaving 7 bases not matched to a gene. This chain's CDR3 is CASSEGTGSNTEAFF. As DNA, the CDR3 is TGTGCCAGCTCTGAGGGGACAGGCTCGAACACTGAAGCTTTCTTT. Complete variable domain (other parts from reference TRBV18 and TRBJ1-1): NAGVMQNPRHLVRRRGQEARLRCSPMKGHSHVYWYRQLPEEGLKFMVYLQKENIIDESGMPKERFSAEFPKEGPSILRIQQVVRGDSAAYFCASSEGTGSNTEAFFGQGTRLTVV.

The CDR3 sequence: CASSLSGGDTEAFF. The CDR3 DNA is TGTGCCAGCAGCTTATCGGGAGGGGACACTGAAGCTTTCTTT. The rearrangement joins TRBV11-3 to TRBJ1-1, with TRBD1 as a possible D gene (5 bases). Germline CDR1 reads SGHNT; CDR2 reads YENEEA. V lost 2 bases, J lost 3 bases, and 10 bases lay in between. This CDR3 comprises 14 residues. Full variable domain (missing parts from reference TRBV11-3 and TRBJ1-1): EAGVVQSPRYKIIEKKQPVAFWCNPISGHNTLYWYLQNLGQGPELLIRYENEEAVDDSQLPKDRFSAERLKGVDSTLKIQPAELGDSAVYLCASSLSGGDTEAFFGQGTRLTVV.

The genes are TRBV9 and TRBJ2-1, with D perhaps matching TRBD1 (6 bases). Trimming stripped 3 bases from V and 7 bases from J, with 26 bases between. The CDR3 consists of 18 residues. The germline gives CDR1 SGDLS, CDR2 YYNGEE. CDR3 DNA sequence: TGTGCCAGCAGCGGTAGGGTTACATCGAACAGGGTAACGAATGAGCAGTTCTTC. Its translation is CASSGRVTSNRVTNEQFF.

The chain combines TRBV3-1 (or the pseudogene TRBV3-2) with TRBJ2-3; D not resolved. V gave up 1 base and J gave up 5 bases, with 4 bases separating them. This CDR3 has 12 amino acids. Looked up from germline, CDR1 is LGHDT and CDR2 is YNNKEL (reference sequence). CDR3 sequence reads: CASSQVEDTQYF. The DNA of the CDR3 is TGTGCCAGCAGCCAAGTAGAAGATACGCAGTATTTT.

The J gene is TRBJ2-1, the V gene TRBV5-1; a possible D gene is TRBD2 (7 bases). The CDR3 is 15 residues long. Trimming removed 7 bases at V and 8 bases at J, with 22 bases between. Germline V lookup: CDR1 SGHRS, CDR2 YFSETQ. The CDR3 reads CASSWGGDRRDEQFF. CDR3 bases: TGCGCCAGCTCCTGGGGGGGCGACCGACGGGATGAGCAGTTCTTC.

This clone was seen a single time. This rearrangement joins TRBV5-1 to TRBJ2-5; maybe TRBD2 (5 bases). Trimming took 2 bases from V and 5 from J, leaving 10 bases between them. The CDR3 runs 13 residues. Germline V lookup: CDR1 SGHRS, CDR2 YFSETQ. The DNA of the CDR3 is TGCGCCAGCAGCTTTAACGGGGAGGAGACCCAGTACTTC. Its translation: CASSFNGEETQYF.

This clone showed up just once. V gene TRBV9 combines with J gene TRBJ1-3, with D perhaps TRBD1 (5 bases). Per the germline V gene, CDR1 is SGDLS and CDR2 is YYNGEE. V lost 0 bases and J 1 base, leaving 17 bases between the germline ends. CDR3 size: 18 residues. CDR3 sequence reads: CASSVATHRLTSGNTIYF. DNA of the CDR3: TGTGCCAGCAGCGTAGCTACTCACAGGCTAACATCTGGAAACACCATATATTTT.

The chain recombines TRBV12-2 with TRBJ1-2. TRBV12-2 is termed a pseudogene. The CDR3 is made up of 15 amino acids. The CDR3: CASRLVEGGGDGYTF. CDR3 coding DNA: TGTGCAAGTCGCTTAGTGGAGGGAGGTGGCGATGGCTACACCTTC.

V gene TRBV19 combines with J gene TRBJ2-3, with a possible D match to TRBD2 (6 bases). V lost 6 bases, J lost 1 base, and 14 bases lay in between. The CDR3 totals 15 residues. The germline V gene encodes CDR1 LNHDA and CDR2 SQIVND (reference sequence). CDR3 DNA sequence: TGTGCCAGTAGCCACGGGGGTAGACGCACAGATACGCAGTATTTT. This encodes CASSHGGRRTDTQYF.

This clone was recorded only once. This chain connects TRBV18 to TRBJ2-6, with TRBD1 matching over 9 bases. V shed 3 bases, J shed 4 bases, and the junction held 13 bases outside the gene matches. CDR3 size: 19 residues. Per the germline V gene, CDR1 is KGHSH and CDR2 is LQKENI. The CDR3 protein is CASSPTGGALSAGANVLTF. CDR3 coding DNA: TGTGCCAGCTCACCGACAGGGGGAGCCTTATCTGCCGGGGCCAACGTCCTGACTTTC.

This chain joins TRBV28 and TRBJ1-1, with D perhaps matching TRBD1 (5 bases). V dropped 7 bases and J dropped 0 bases, with 12 bases sitting between them. CDR1 and CDR2 (germline): MDHEN, SYDVKM. The CDR3 loop spans 14 amino acids. CDR3 protein: CASNPGGMNTEAFF. The CDR3 DNA reads as TGTGCCAGCAATCCGGGGGGAATGAACACTGAAGCTTTCTTT. The variable domain in full, completed from reference TRBV28 and TRBJ1-1, reads DVKVTQSSRYLVKRTGEKVFLECVQDMDHENMFWYRQDPGLGLRLIYFSYDVKMKEKGDIPEGYSVSREKKERFSLILESASTNQTSMYLCASNPGGMNTEAFFGQGTRLTVV.

This sequence joins TRBV9 and TRBJ2-3; D is perhaps TRBD2 (7 bases). The CDR3 is 15 residues long. Trimming removed 3 bases at V and 0 bases at J, with 11 bases between. CDR1 and CDR2 (germline): SGDLS, YYNGEE. Here the CDR3 reads CASSGRGGSTDTQYF. The CDR3 DNA reads as TGTGCCAGCAGCGGTAGGGGGGGGAGCACAGATACGCAGTATTTT.

The chain carries TRBV6-5 and TRBJ1-2, with TRBD1 matching 8 bases. Germline values: CDR1 MNHEY, CDR2 SVGAGI. The length of the CDR3 is 15 residues. V lost 0 bases, J lost 8 bases, and 8 bases stayed unmatched. CDR3 in DNA: TGTGCCAGCAGTTACTCGAACAGGGGGGGCCGGGGCTACACCTTC. This encodes CASSYSNRGGRGYTF.

V and J are TRBV4-1 and TRBJ2-7; 14 bases are a match to TRBD2. In germline, CDR1 is MGHRA, CDR2 YSYEKL. The V and J ends lost 4 bases and 2 bases, in that order; junction bases with no gene match: 4. The CDR3 covers 16 residues. Written as DNA, the CDR3 is TGCGCCAGCAGCCGGCCGACTAGCGGGGGGGCCTACGAGCAGTACTTC. The encoded protein is CASSRPTSGGAYEQYF.

The rearrangement links TRBV4-2 to TRBJ1-2; D not certain. Germline loops: CDR1 LGHNA, CDR2 YNFKEQ. This CDR3 spans 14 amino acids. Between the trimmed V and J ends, which lost 1 base and 2 bases, there was a span of 8 bases. The CDR3 sequence: CASSQGEENYGYTF. CDR3 nucleotides: TGTGCCAGCAGCCAAGGGGAGGAAAACTATGGCTACACCTTC.

V gene TRBV5-1 combines with J gene TRBJ2-5; 8 nucleotides match TRBD1. J lost 3 bases, V lost 4 bases, and 8 bases had no gene match. Germline V lookup: CDR1 SGHRS, CDR2 YFSETQ. The CDR3 runs to 15 residues. The CDR3, as DNA: TGCGCCAGCAGCCCCCAGGGGGCCAAAGAAGAGACCCAGTACTTC. Protein: CASSPQGAKEETQYF.

The J gene is TRBJ1-3, the V gene TRBV3-1 (or the pseudogene TRBV3-2); TRBD1 matches 7 bases. The trim removed 7 bases at V and 0 bases at J, leaving 6 bases unmatched. Germline V gene lookup returns CDR1 LGHDT and CDR2 YNNKEL (reference sequence). CDR3 length equals 15 residues. The CDR3 DNA reads as TGTGCCAGCACCGTGACAGGGTTCTCTGGAAACACCATATATTTT. Translating it yields CASTVTGFSGNTIYF.

The chain carries TRBV13 and TRBJ1-3; the D is unclear. Germline V gives CDR1 PRHDT, CDR2 FYEKMQ (reference sequence). Trimming left V 5 bases short and J 0 bases short, with 8 bases between. This CDR3 comprises 14 residues. The DNA of the CDR3 is TGTGCCAGCAGCAGTACGAGCTCTGGAAACACCATATATTTT. Translation: CASSSTSSGNTIYF.